The text below deals with one T cell receptor (beta chain). The donors comprised healthy bone marrow donors. This sample stems from a study of cytomegalovirus exposure and HLA in healthy donors. The PCR had 60 Vbeta and 13 Jbeta primers. Repertoires were generated with immunoSEQ multiplex PCR, while TCRdb's copy carries only in-frame clones and drops some. In total, the table holds about 46,000 clones. Per germline, CDR1 MNHNY and CDR2 SVGAGI (reference sequence). CDR3 length: 14 amino acids. V lost 7 bases and J lost 1; bases outside the gene matches: 6. V is TRBV6-6 and J is TRBJ1-2; 7 bases are a match to TRBD1. The sequence derives from a woman aged 40 to 50 in good health and CMV-seronegative. Material: PBMCs. The CDR3 reads CASTLGTVNYGYTF. The CDR3, as DNA: TGTGCCAGCACTTTGGGGACAGTTAACTATGGCTACACCTTC.